This TCR beta chain is drawn from a study of T-cell reconstitution after alpha-beta-depleted transplantation in children. General study findings and limits: Some patients owed their high day-60 TCRbeta diversity to surviving recipient T cells and thymic progenitors. T-cell counts and diversity at one year post-transplant came mainly from newly produced T cells. About two months after transplant, alpha-beta T cells reportedly came from several hundred expanded graft clones.

A note on this clonotype: Its antigen is unknown.

The library targeted TCRbeta and was prepared with unique molecular identifiers. TCRdb passed the PCR reads through MiXCR, listing each CDR3 protein once. Among approximately 230,000 distinct CDR3 sequences listed, about 25% were seen once. The ends were cut back, 7 bases at V and 3 bases at J, with 8 bases in the middle. The CDR3 is made up of 12 amino acids. Germline assignment: CDR1 SNHLY and CDR2 FYNNEI. J is TRBJ2-3 and V is TRBV2, with a possible D match to TRBD2 (5 bases). Sequences were derived from PBMCs, sampled before TCRalphabeta/CD19-depleted stem cell transplant. The source is a girl aged 2-9 years with Fanconi anemia, due to receive a stem cell transplant. CDR3 in amino acids: CASKEETDTQYF. The CDR3 region has the DNA TGTGCCAGCAAGGAGGAGACAGATACGCAGTATTTT.